The sequence of this TCR beta chain was determined in a study of T cell repertoires in cytomegalovirus infection. Background on the study: CMV epitopes in the study were HLA-C-restricted (recently identified) and HLA-B-restricted (well studied). It can be stated that public TCR beta signatures indicated CMV infection as well as a matching HLA type.

As regards this clonotype: Its antigen is still unknown.

Between the trimmed V and J ends, which lost 0 bases and 4 bases, there was a span of 18 bases. This CDR3 region has 18 residues. From germline, CDR1 is SGHVS and CDR2 FNYEAQ. TCRdb independently ran MiXCR on the reads; one entry per CDR3 protein. In the table there are around 710,000 distinct CDR3 sequences, 25% to 35% of which are singletons. General observations from the study: The study identified carriers of CMV plus the relevant HLA from cumulative public TCR beta family frequency.

The receptor's source is a human donor in good health (CMV status not recorded). Some clones in this sample may be carry-over from other donors' samples. V usage is TRBV7-6 and J usage is TRBJ2-2; D gene uncertain. Sequenced material: cultured CD8+ T cells from PBMCs, taken from culture after CMV antigen stimulation. CDR3 DNA sequence: TGTGCCAGCAGCTTAGCGCGAAACAACCCTACTTTCACCGGGGAGCTGTTTTTT. Protein product: CASSLARNNPTFTGELFF.